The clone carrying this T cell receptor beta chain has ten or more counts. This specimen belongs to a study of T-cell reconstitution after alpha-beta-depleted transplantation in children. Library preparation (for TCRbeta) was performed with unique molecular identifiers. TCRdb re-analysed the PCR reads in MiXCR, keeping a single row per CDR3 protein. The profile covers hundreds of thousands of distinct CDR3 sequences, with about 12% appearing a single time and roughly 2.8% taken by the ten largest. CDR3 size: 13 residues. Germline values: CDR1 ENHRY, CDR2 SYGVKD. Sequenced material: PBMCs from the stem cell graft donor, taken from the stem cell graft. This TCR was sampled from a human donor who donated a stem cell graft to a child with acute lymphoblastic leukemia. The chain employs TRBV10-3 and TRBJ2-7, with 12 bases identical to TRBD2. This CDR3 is CAILAGGSWEQYF. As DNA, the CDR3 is TGTGCTATACTAGCGGGAGGTTCTTGGGAGCAGTACTTC.